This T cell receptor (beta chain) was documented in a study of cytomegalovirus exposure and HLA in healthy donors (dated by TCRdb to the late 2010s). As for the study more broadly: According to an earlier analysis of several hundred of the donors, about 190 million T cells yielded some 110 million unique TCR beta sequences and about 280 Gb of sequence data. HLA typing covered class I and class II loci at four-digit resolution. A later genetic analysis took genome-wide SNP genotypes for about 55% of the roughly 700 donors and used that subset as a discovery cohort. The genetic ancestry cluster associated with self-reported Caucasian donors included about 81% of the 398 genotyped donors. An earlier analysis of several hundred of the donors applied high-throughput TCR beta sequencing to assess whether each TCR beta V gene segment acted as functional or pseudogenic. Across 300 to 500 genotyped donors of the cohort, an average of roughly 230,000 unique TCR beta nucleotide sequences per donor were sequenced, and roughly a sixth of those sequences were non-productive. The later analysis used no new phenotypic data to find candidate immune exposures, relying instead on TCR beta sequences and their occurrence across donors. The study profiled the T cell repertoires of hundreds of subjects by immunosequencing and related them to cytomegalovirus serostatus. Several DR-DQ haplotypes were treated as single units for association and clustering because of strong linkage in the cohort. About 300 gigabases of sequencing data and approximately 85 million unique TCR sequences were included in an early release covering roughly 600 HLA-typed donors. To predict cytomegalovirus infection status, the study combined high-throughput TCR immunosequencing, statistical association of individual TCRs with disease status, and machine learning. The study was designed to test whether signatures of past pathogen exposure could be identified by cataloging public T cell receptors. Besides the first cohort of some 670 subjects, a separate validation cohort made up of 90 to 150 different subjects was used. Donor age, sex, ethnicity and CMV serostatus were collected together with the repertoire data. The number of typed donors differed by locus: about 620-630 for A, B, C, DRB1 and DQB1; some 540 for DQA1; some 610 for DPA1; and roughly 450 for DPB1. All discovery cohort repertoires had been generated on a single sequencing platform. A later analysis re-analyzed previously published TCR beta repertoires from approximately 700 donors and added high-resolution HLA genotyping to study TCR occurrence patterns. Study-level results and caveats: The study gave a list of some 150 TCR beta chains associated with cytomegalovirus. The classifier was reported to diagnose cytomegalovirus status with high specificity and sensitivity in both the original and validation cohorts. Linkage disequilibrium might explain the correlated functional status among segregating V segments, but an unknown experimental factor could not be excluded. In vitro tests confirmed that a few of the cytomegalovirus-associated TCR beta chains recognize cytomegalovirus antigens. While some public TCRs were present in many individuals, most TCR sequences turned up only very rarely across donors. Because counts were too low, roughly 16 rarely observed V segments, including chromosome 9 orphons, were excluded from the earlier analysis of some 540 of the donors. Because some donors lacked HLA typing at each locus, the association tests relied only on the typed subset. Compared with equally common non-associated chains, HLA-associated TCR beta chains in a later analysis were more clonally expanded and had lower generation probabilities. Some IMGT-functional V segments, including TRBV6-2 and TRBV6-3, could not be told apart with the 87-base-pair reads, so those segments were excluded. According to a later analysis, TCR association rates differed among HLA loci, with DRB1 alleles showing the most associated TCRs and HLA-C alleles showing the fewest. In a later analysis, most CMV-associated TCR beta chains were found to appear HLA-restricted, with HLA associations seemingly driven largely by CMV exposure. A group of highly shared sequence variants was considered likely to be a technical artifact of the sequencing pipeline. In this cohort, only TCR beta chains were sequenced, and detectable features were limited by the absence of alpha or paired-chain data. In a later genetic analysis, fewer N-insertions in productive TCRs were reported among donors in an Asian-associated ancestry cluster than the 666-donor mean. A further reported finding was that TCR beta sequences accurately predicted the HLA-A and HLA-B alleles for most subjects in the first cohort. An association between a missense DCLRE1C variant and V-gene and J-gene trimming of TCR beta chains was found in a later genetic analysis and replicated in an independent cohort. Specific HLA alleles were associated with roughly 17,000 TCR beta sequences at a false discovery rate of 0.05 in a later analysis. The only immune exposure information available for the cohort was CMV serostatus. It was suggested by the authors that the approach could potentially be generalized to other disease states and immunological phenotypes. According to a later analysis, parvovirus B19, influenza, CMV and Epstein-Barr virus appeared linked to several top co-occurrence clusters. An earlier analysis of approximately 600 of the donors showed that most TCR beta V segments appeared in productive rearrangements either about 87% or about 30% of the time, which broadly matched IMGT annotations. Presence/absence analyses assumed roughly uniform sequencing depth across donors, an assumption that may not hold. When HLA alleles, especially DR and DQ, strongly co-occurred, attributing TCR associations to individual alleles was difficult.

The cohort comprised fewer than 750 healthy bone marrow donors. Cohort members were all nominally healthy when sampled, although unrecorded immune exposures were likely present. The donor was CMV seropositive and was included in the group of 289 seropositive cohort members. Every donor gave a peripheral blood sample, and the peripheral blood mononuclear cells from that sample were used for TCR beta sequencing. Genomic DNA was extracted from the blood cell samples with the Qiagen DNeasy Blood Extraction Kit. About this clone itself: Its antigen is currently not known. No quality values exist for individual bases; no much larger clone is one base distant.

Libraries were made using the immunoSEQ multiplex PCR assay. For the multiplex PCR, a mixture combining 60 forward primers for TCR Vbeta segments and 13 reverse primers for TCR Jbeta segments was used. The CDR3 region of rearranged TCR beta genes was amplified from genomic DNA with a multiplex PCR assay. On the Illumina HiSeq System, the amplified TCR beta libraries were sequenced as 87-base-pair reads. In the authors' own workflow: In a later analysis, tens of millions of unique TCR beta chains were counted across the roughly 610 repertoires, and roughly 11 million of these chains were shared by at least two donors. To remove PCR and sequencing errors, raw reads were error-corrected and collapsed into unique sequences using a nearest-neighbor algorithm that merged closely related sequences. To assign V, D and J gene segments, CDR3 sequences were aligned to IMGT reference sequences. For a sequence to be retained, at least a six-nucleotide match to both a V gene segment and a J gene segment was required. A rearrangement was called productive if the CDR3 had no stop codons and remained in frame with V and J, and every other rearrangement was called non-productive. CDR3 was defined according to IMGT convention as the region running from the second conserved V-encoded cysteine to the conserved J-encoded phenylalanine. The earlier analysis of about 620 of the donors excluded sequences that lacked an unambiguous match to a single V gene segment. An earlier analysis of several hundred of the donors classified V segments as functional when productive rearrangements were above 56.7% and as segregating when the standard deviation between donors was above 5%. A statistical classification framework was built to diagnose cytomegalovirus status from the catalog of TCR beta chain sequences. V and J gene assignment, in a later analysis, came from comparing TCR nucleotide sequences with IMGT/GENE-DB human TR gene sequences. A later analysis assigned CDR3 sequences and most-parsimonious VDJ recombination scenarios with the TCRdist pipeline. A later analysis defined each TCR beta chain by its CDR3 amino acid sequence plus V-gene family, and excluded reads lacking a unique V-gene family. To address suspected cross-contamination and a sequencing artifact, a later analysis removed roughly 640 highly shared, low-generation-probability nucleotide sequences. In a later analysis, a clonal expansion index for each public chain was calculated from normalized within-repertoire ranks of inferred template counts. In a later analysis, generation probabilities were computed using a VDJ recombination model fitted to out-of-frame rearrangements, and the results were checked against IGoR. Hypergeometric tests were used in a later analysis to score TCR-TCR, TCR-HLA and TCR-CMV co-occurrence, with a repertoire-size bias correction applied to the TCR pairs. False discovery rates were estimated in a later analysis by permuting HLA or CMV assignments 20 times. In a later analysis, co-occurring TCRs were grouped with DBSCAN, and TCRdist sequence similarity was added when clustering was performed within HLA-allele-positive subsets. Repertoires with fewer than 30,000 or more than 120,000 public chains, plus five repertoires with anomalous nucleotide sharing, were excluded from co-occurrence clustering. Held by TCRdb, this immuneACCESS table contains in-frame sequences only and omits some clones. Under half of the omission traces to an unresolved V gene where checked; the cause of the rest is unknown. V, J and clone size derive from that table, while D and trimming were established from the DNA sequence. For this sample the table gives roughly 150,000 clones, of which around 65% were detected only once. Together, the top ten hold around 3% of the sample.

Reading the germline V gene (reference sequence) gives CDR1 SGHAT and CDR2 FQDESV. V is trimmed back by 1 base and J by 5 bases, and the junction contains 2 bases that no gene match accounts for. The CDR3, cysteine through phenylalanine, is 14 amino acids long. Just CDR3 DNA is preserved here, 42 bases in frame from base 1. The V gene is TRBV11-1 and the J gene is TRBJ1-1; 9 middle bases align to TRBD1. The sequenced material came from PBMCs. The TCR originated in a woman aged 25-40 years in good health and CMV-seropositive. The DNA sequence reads TGTGCCAGCAGCTTAGAACAGGGGGCGACTGAAGCTTTCTTT. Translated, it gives CASSLEQGATEAFF.